This T cell receptor (beta chain) was obtained from a study of cytomegalovirus exposure and HLA in healthy donors. As for the study in general: Unique TCRs numbering roughly 85 million, obtained from HLA-typed donors, made up an early data release. Overall study results and limits: It was reported in a later analysis that an Asian-associated ancestry cluster showed fewer N-insertions than the 666-donor mean. Immune exposure data for these donors was limited to CMV serostatus.

Researchers ran the PCR with 60 Vbeta and 13 Jbeta primers. This table comes from immunoSEQ multiplex PCR, and its TCRdb copy is limited to in-frame clones, with some not included. There are over 110,000 clones in the sample; roughly two thirds occur only once, and roughly 1.3% lies in the top ten. In this sample, this clone turned up once. Its cognate antigen is unknown. Deletions cut 6 bases from V and 7 bases from J, with 16 bases between. The length of the CDR3 is 13 residues. Germline V gene lookup returns CDR1 MDHEN and CDR2 SYDVKM. The receptor was isolated from a woman in her thirties or forties in good health and CMV-seronegative. This chain uses TRBV28 with TRBJ2-7, with D tentatively TRBD1 (6 bases). The sequenced sample was PBMCs. CDR3 sequence (DNA): TGTGCCAGCAGCAGGGGCAAGTCTGGTGAGCAGTACGTC. Translated, it gives CASSRGKSGEQYV.